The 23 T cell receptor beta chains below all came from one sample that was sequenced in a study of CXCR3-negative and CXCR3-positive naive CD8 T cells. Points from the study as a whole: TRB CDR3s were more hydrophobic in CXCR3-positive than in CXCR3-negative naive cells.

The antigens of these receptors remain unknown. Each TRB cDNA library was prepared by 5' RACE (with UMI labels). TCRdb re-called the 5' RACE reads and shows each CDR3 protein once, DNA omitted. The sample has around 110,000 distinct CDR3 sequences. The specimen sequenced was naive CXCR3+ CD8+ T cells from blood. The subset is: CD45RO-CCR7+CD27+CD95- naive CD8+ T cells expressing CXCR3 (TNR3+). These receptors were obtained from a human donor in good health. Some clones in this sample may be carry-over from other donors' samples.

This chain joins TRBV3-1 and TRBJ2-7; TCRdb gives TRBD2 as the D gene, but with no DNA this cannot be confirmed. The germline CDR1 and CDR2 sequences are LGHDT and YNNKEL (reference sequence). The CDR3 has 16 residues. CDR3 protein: CASSQDRAGATYEQYF.

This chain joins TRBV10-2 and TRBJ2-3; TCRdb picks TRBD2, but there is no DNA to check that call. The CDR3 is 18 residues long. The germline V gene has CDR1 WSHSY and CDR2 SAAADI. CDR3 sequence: CASSESPVAIAEADTQYF.

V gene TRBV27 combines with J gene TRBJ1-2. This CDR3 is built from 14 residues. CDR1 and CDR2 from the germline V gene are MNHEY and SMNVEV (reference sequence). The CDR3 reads CASAHRQYNYGYTF.

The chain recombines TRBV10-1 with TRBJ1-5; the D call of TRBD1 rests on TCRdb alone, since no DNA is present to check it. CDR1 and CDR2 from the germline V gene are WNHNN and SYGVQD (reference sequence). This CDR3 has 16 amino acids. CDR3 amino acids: CASNNGTGVRNQPQHF.

The CDR3 region is CASSLGGDWTTEAFF. The chain recombines TRBV5-1 with TRBJ1-1; TCRdb selects TRBD1, and the lack of DNA leaves this call unchecked. The CDR3 covers 15 residues. Germline CDR1 reads SGHRS; CDR2 reads YFSETQ.

The CDR3 loop is CSARVPGRNTEAFF. The chain couples TRBV20-1 to TRBJ1-1; TCRdb lists TRBD1, though no DNA is available to test this call. The length of the CDR3 is 14 residues. Per germline, CDR1 DFQATT and CDR2 SNEGSKA (reference sequence).

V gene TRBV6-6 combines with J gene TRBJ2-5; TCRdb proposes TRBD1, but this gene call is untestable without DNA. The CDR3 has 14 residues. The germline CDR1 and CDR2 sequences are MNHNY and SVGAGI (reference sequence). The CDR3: CASSYFPEGETQYF.

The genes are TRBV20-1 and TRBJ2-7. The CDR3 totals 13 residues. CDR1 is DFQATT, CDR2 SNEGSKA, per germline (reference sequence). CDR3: CSATESNSYEQYF.

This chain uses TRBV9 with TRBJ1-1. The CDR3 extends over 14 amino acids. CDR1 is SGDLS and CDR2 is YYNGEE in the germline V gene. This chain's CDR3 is CASSVAGEGTEAFF.

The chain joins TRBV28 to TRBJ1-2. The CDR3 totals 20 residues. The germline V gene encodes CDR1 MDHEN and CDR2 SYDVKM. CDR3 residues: CASITADLEYIHLTHYGYTF.

CDR3: CASSSVYAQGKATDTQYF. The chain joins TRBV7-9 to TRBJ2-3; absent DNA, TCRdb's TRBD1 call cannot be checked. Per germline, CDR1 SEHNR and CDR2 FQNEAQ (reference sequence). The CDR3 runs 18 residues.

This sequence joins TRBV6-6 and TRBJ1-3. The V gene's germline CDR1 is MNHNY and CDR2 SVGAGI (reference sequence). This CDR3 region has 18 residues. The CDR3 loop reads CASSYSLEPAENGNTIYF.

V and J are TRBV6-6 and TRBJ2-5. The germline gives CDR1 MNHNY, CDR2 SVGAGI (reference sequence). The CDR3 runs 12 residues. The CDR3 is CASRYGQETQYF.

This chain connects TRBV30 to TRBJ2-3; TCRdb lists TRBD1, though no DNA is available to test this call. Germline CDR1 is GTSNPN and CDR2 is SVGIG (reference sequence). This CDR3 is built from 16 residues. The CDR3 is CAWSVVGQGWTDTQYF.

This CDR3 reads CASSYSVAGATGELFF. This chain uses TRBV6-6 with TRBJ2-2; TCRdb indicates TRBD2, and absent DNA this call remains unverified. Germline CDR1 is MNHNY and CDR2 is SVGAGI (reference sequence). The CDR3 is 16 amino acids.

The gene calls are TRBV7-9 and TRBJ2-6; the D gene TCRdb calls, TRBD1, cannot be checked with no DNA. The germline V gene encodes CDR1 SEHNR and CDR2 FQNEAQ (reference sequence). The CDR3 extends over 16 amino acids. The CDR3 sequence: CASSPTGSSGANVLTF.

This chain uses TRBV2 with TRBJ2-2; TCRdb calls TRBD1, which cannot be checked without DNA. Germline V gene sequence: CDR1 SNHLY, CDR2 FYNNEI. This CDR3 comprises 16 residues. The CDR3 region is CASNPAGGFNTWELFF.

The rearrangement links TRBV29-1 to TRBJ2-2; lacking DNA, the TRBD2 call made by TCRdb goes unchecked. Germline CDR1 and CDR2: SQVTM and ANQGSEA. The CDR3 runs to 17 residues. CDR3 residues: CSVATKSLAGDTGELFF.

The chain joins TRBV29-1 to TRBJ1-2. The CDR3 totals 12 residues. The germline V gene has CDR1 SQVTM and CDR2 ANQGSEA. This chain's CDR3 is CSVDRRNYGYTF.

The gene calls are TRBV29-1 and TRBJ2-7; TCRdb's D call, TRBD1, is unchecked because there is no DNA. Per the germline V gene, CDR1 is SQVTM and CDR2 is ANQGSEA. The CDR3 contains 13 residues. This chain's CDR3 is CSARTVGTYEQYF.

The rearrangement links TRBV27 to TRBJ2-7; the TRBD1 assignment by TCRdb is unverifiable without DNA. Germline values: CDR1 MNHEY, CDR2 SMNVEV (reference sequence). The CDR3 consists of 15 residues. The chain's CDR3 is CASSPRTDNSYEQYF.

This CDR3 reads CATLGNYGYTF. V and J are TRBV10-3 and TRBJ1-2. In germline, CDR1 is ENHRY, CDR2 SYGVKD. The CDR3 consists of 11 residues.

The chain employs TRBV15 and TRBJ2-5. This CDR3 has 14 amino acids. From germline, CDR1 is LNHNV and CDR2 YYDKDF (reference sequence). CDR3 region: CAISRDLGSETQYF.